This paragraph reports one T cell receptor beta chain. Using its own MiXCR run on the 5' RACE reads, TCRdb lists one record per CDR3 protein. The sample includes around 150,000 distinct CDR3 sequences, about 28% seen only once; the top ten take approximately 12%. These data originate in a study of T-cell memory formation after mild COVID-19. CDR3 length: 15 amino acids. The J segment lost 5 bases and the V segment lost 6 bases, leaving 11 bases of the junction unmatched. Sequencing used PBMCs or a T cell subset sorted from them (not recorded which). The rearrangement links TRBV12-3 or TRBV12-4 to TRBJ1-2; 8 bases are shared with TRBD1. This sequence originates from an adult woman who had mild COVID-19 (a few samples of this study predate the infection). Cell type and time point are not known. DNA for the CDR3: TGTGCCAGCAGCCTCTACCAAGGACAGGGTTATGGCTACACCTTC. Translating it yields CASSLYQGQGYGYTF.